This TCR beta chain was identified during a study of graft-versus-host responses after intestinal transplantation. On the study more broadly: Multivisceral, liver-intestinal, or isolated intestinal transplants were given to recipients. For two to four years after anti-thymocyte globulin induction, all recipients took tacrolimus and steroids. The study's findings and limits: Declining HvG levels early post-transplant were linked to peak circulating GvH clone levels. Some GvH clones were seen earlier in gut or blood, suggesting intestinal origin.

Produced via immunoSEQ multiplex PCR; TCRdb's table is partial and in-frame only. The table has roughly 130,000 clones, about nine tenths seen once. This clone was picked up a small number of times. Its specificity is unknown. The V and J ends lost 5 bases and 2 bases, in that order; junction bases with no gene match: 3. From germline, CDR1 is SGHNT and CDR2 YENEEA. The length of the CDR3 is 15 residues. The chain recombines TRBV11-3 with TRBJ1-3; 10 positions match TRBD1. This clonotype was sampled from a human donor who received an intestinal transplant. Sample: unstimulated CD4+ T cells sorted from spleen or lymph node cells, taken before intestinal transplant. The CDR3 bases are TGTGCCAGCAGCGTCGACAGGGGGCCTGGAAACACCATATATTTT. Translating gives CASSVDRGPGNTIYF.